Shown below are 30 T cell receptor beta chains from a single sample sequenced in a study of T-cell memory formation after mild COVID-19 (TCRdb year 2021). Libraries were made using 5' RACE. TCRdb records Illumina NovaSeq 6000 as the sequencer. TCRdb reran the public reads through fastp at Q25 and MiXCR, keeping productive beta chains. Rows are combined by CDR3 protein, so each entry shows the most common genes and DNA. A total of about 340,000 distinct CDR3 sequences appear in this sample, about 15% of them only once. The ten biggest clones cover around 21% of the sample. The sample comprised PBMCs or a T cell subset sorted from them (not recorded which). The receptors stem from a young man who had mild COVID-19 (a few samples of this study predate the infection). The sample titles of this study are shuffled in the database, so cell type and time point are left out; the donor was told from shared clones.

This chain connects TRBV5-1 to TRBJ2-5; D unresolved. The V end was cut by 0 bases, the J end by 2 bases, with 8 bases between. The CDR3 is made up of 14 amino acids. Germline CDR1 reads SGHRS; CDR2 reads YFSETQ. The CDR3 DNA reads as TGCGCCAGCAGCTTGGACGCCTCGCAAGAGACCCAGTACTTC. Translation: CASSLDASQETQYF.

This clonotype was recorded at least ten times. The chain uses TRBV7-2 and TRBJ1-5; D unclear. There are 15 residues in the CDR3. Germline values: CDR1 SGHTA, CDR2 FQGNSA. The germline V and J ends were trimmed by 5 bases and 3 bases, with 14 bases remaining between them. CDR3 sequence: CASSPGYQPNQPQHF. Here the CDR3 DNA reads TGTGCCAGCAGCCCTGGGTACCAACCCAATCAGCCCCAGCATTTT.

This clonotype has just a few counts. This sequence joins TRBV5-1 and TRBJ1-1; perhaps TRBD1 as D (6 bases). V was shortened by 3 bases and J by 1 base, with 13 bases between the two germline ends. Germline lookup yields CDR1 SGHRS and CDR2 YFSETQ. This CDR3 region has 15 residues. The CDR3 bases are TGCGCCAGCAGCTACGGGGGGGCCCAGAACACTGAAGCTTTCTTT. Translation gives CASSYGGAQNTEAFF.

Only one count was recorded for this clonotype. The chain links TRBV27 to TRBJ2-1, with 15 positions matching TRBD2. The CDR3 consists of 17 residues. The V gene end was trimmed by 5 bases and the J gene end by 7 bases; junction bases not matched to a gene: 9. CDR1 and CDR2 (germline): MNHEY, SMNVEV (reference sequence). The CDR3 sequence: CASSRTSGGAFLNEQFF. Written as DNA, the CDR3 is TGTGCCAGCAGTCGGACTAGCGGGGGGGCCTTCTTGAATGAGCAGTTCTTC.

There are a few counts of this clonotype. The V call is TRBV20-1, the J call TRBJ2-7, with no clear D. The length of the CDR3 is 12 residues. Trimming stripped 0 bases from V and 4 bases from J, with 7 bases between. CDR1 is DFQATT, CDR2 SNEGSKA, per germline (reference sequence). This chain's CDR3 is CSARDLGYEQYV. The CDR3 DNA follows: TGCAGTGCTAGAGATCTGGGGTACGAGCAGTACGTC.

The table lists this clonotype with a few counts. J is TRBJ2-5 and V is TRBV6-2 or TRBV6-3; D may correspond to TRBD1 or TRBD2 (5 bases each). The CDR3 sequence is 13 residues long. Germline V lookup: CDR1 MNHEY, CDR2 SVGEGT. The V end lost 6 bases, the J end lost 2 bases, and 10 bases lay between the germline ends. The CDR3, as DNA: TGTGCCAGCAGAGGGGACCCGCAAGAGACCCAGTACTTC. Translating gives CASRGDPQETQYF.

This clonotype was seen more than once but under ten times. In nucleotides, the CDR3 is TGTGCCAGCAGCTCCCCCGACCGGACTAGCGGGTCTGGTAGGAATGAGCAGTTCTTC. Residues: CASSSPDRTSGSGRNEQFF. This rearrangement joins TRBV7-2 to TRBJ2-1; TRBD2 aligns across 11 bases. Trimming at V came to 4 bases and at J to 7 bases, leaving 18 bases not matched to a gene. This CDR3 spans 19 amino acids. Germline loops: CDR1 SGHTA, CDR2 FQGNSA.

The chain is built from TRBV7-2 and TRBJ2-3; D perhaps matches TRBD1 (5 bases). The V end lost 5 bases, the J end lost 4 bases, and 13 bases lay between the germline ends. CDR1 and CDR2 (germline): SGHTA, FQGNSA. The CDR3 runs to 14 residues. CDR3 region: CASSRFQGPDTQYF. The DNA of the CDR3 is TGTGCCAGCAGCCGATTTCAGGGCCCAGATACGCAGTATTTT.

This sequence joins TRBV18 and TRBJ1-3; D is undetermined. Germline V lookup: CDR1 KGHSH, CDR2 LQKENI. V lost 5 bases to trimming and J lost 2 bases, with 10 bases between them. The CDR3 has 14 residues. The CDR3 is CASSSGGPGNTIYF. The CDR3 DNA reads TGTGCCAGCTCATCAGGAGGTCCTGGAAACACCATATATTTT. Full variable domain (missing parts from reference TRBV18 and TRBJ1-3): NAGVMQNPRHLVRRRGQEARLRCSPMKGHSHVYWYRQLPEEGLKFMVYLQKENIIDESGMPKERFSAEFPKEGPSILRIQQVVRGDSAAYFCASSSGGPGNTIYFGEGSWLTVV.

The table lists this clonotype with a few counts. The rearrangement links TRBV5-1 to TRBJ2-2; TRBD2 matches 9 bases. The CDR3 covers 15 residues. V shed 4 bases and J 4 bases; nucleotides not matched to a gene: 5. CDR1 and CDR2 from the germline V gene are SGHRS and YFSETQ. As DNA, the CDR3 is TGCGCCAGCAGCCAAACGACTAGCGGCACCGGGGAGCTGTTTTTT. Translating gives CASSQTTSGTGELFF.

Ten or more counts support this clonotype. The CDR3 DNA follows: TGTGCCAGCAGCCCCCGAGGACTAGCGGGGCCCGAGACCCAGTACTTC. Translated, it gives CASSPRGLAGPETQYF. The J gene is TRBJ2-5, the V gene TRBV7-3, with 12 bases fitting TRBD2. J was trimmed by 5 bases and V by 5 bases; bases with no gene match: 9. The CDR3 consists of 16 residues. Germline V gives CDR1 SGHTA, CDR2 FQGTGA.

This clonotype has ten or more counts. The J gene is TRBJ1-4, the V gene TRBV12-3 or TRBV12-4; D is perhaps TRBD1 (5 bases). The V gene lost 7 bases and the J gene lost 3 bases, with 9 bases spanning the gap. The CDR3 totals 13 residues. The CDR3 DNA reads TGTGCCAGCAAGCAGGGCGCTAATGAAAAACTGTTTTTT. It codes for CASKQGANEKLFF.

The V and J genes are TRBV6-2 or TRBV6-3 and TRBJ2-4; weak D call: TRBD2 (6 bases). Germline lookup yields CDR1 MNHEY and CDR2 SVGEGT. Trimming removed 6 bases at V and 7 bases at J, with 19 bases between. The CDR3 runs to 15 residues. CDR3 nucleotides: TGTGCCAGCAGCCCCGGGGGAGTGACTAGGAACATTCAGTACTTC. Residues: CASSPGGVTRNIQYF.

This clonotype was counted only a few times. J is TRBJ1-2 and V is TRBV12-3 or TRBV12-4; D ambiguous. The CDR3 loop spans 12 amino acids. Trimming took off 2 bases at V and 5 bases at J, with 6 bases between the two ends. The CDR3, as DNA: TGTGCCAGCAGTTTAATGAGTTATGGCTACACCTTC. This translates into CASSLMSYGYTF.

This chain connects TRBV12-3 or TRBV12-4 to TRBJ2-3; the D call may be TRBD1 or TRBD2 (5 bases each). Trimming stripped 6 bases from V and 4 bases from J, with 17 bases between. This CDR3 spans 15 amino acids. The CDR3 bases are TGTGCCAGCAGCTATAGCGTAGAAGGGGCAGATACGCAGTATTTT. Protein sequence: CASSYSVEGADTQYF.

This sequence joins TRBV10-3 and TRBJ2-7; tentative D call: TRBD1 (5 bases). V gave up 3 bases and J gave up 4 bases, with 10 bases separating them. The CDR3 is 13 amino acids. The germline gives CDR1 ENHRY, CDR2 SYGVKD. CDR3 sequence: CAISETGLYEQYV. CDR3 coding DNA: TGTGCCATCAGTGAAACAGGATTATACGAGCAGTACGTC.

This rearrangement joins TRBV18 to TRBJ2-5; 7 bases match TRBD1. Germline values: CDR1 KGHSH, CDR2 LQKENI. With 1 base clipped from V and 2 bases from J, the junction kept 7 bases outside the gene matches. CDR3 length: 16 residues. CDR3 region: CASSPRLGQKQETQYF. The CDR3 nucleotides are TGTGCCAGCTCACCACGGTTGGGACAGAAACAAGAGACCCAGTACTTC.

CDR3 sequence (DNA): TGTGCCAGCACCACAGGGACAGCAAGCTCCTACGAGCAGTACTTC. This translates into CASTTGTASSYEQYF. V gene TRBV6-1 combines with J gene TRBJ2-7, with 7 bases identical to TRBD1. Trimming cost V 7 bases and J 0 bases; bases outside gene matches: 9. CDR3 length equals 15 residues. Germline CDR1 reads MNHNS; CDR2 reads SASEGT.

This rearrangement joins TRBV7-9 to TRBJ1-3; the D gene is possibly TRBD1 (5 bases). Germline values: CDR1 SEHNR, CDR2 FQNEAQ (reference sequence). The V end was cut by 3 bases, the J end by 4 bases, with 13 bases between. CDR3 size: 15 residues. This CDR3 reads CASSFGGSRGNTIYF. CDR3 DNA sequence: TGTGCCAGCAGCTTTGGGGGATCAAGGGGAAACACCATATATTTT.

This chain joins TRBV7-2 and TRBJ2-3; D is uncertain. Germline V gene lookup returns CDR1 SGHTA and CDR2 FQGNSA. The CDR3 contains 14 residues. V was clipped by 1 base and J by 4 bases, with 9 bases between them. The CDR3 nucleotides are TGTGCCAGCAGCTTAGTCGGCGTGGCAGATACGCAGTATTTT. Amino acids: CASSLVGVADTQYF.

This chain joins TRBV9 and TRBJ1-1; 8 nucleotides line up with TRBD1. The germline CDR1 and CDR2 sequences are SGDLS and YYNGEE. Trimming at V came to 4 bases and at J to 0 bases, leaving 8 bases not matched to a gene. The CDR3 is made up of 16 amino acids. Written as DNA, the CDR3 is TGTGCCAGCAGCCCTCGGACAGGGACAATGAACACTGAAGCTTTCTTT. This translates into CASSPRTGTMNTEAFF.

This clonotype has at least ten counts. The chain joins TRBV2 to TRBJ1-5; D is perhaps TRBD1 (5 bases). This CDR3 has 13 residues. Germline CDR1 SNHLY, CDR2 FYNNEI. The V end was cut by 10 bases, the J end by 1 base, with 11 bases between. The CDR3 sequence: CATQGESNQPQHF. In DNA form, the CDR3 reads TGTGCCACCCAAGGGGAAAGCAATCAGCCCCAGCATTTT.

This clonotype has more than one count but fewer than ten. V gene TRBV5-4 combines with J gene TRBJ2-5, with 10 bases fitting TRBD1. Germline-derived CDR1 and CDR2 are SGHNT and YYREEE (reference sequence). The CDR3 length is 15 residues. The trim removed 5 bases at V and 2 bases at J, leaving 6 bases unmatched. As DNA, the CDR3 is TGTGCCAGCAGATCAAGGACAGGGGGGCAAGAGACCCAGTACTTC. This codes for CASRSRTGGQETQYF.

The CDR3 DNA is TGTGCCAGTAGTATAGGGACGACTGAGCAGTTCTTC. Residues: CASSIGTTEQFF. This chain connects TRBV19 to TRBJ2-1; D is undetermined. V lost 1 base and J 9 bases, leaving 7 bases between the germline ends. This CDR3 contains 12 residues. Germline assignment: CDR1 LNHDA and CDR2 SQIVND (reference sequence).

The rearrangement links TRBV25-1 to TRBJ2-3, with 7 nucleotides matching TRBD2. Germline loops: CDR1 MGHDK, CDR2 SYGVNS. V shed 6 bases and J 0 bases; nucleotides not matched to a gene: 6. The CDR3 is made up of 15 amino acids. CDR3 nucleotide sequence: TGTGCCAGCAGCGGCCTAGCGGATAGCACAGATACGCAGTATTTT. It encodes CASSGLADSTDTQYF.

The CDR3 nucleotides read TGCGCCAGCAGACTAGCGGGACTAAATGAGCAGTTCTTC. Translated, it gives CASRLAGLNEQFF. This chain links TRBV5-1 with TRBJ2-1; the match to TRBD2 covers 10 bases. Germline CDR1 and CDR2: SGHRS and YFSETQ. V shed 5 bases, J shed 7 bases, and the junction held 3 bases outside the gene matches. This CDR3 has 13 amino acids.

This clonotype was observed a few times. The chain joins TRBV6-4 to TRBJ2-2; D not resolved. The CDR3 is made up of 14 amino acids. Germline loops: CDR1 MRHNA, CDR2 SNTAGT. The V and J ends lost 4 bases and 4 bases respectively, with 10 bases between them. CDR3 in DNA: TGTGCCAGCAGTGCGTCAGGATCCACCGGGGAGCTGTTTTTT. Translation: CASSASGSTGELFF.

This chain connects TRBV28 to TRBJ2-4; TRBD2 agrees at 10 bases. V gave up 3 bases and J gave up 0 bases; unmatched junction bases: 8. There are 18 residues in the CDR3. From germline, CDR1 is MDHEN and CDR2 SYDVKM. For the CDR3, the DNA is TGTGCCAGCAGTTTCCTGCTAGCGGGGGAACTAGCCAAAAACATTCAGTACTTC. Its protein product is CASSFLLAGELAKNIQYF.

The chain joins TRBV6-2 or TRBV6-3 to TRBJ1-1; D unclear. V lost 2 bases and J lost 7, with 17 bases in between. This CDR3 spans 15 amino acids. Germline loops: CDR1 MNHEY, CDR2 SVGEGT. This CDR3 is CASSYLDSTINEAFF. The CDR3 bases are TGTGCCAGCAGTTACCTCGACTCGACGATTAATGAAGCTTTCTTT.

This clonotype was detected only a few times. The rearrangement links TRBV6-2 or TRBV6-3 to TRBJ2-3; 8 bases map to TRBD2. The length of the CDR3 is 17 residues. In germline, CDR1 is MNHEY, CDR2 SVGEGT. The trim removed 2 bases at V and 0 bases at J, leaving 7 bases unmatched. CDR3: CASSYEVAGISTDTQYF. CDR3 coding DNA: TGTGCCAGCAGTTACGAAGTAGCGGGGATAAGCACAGATACGCAGTATTTT.